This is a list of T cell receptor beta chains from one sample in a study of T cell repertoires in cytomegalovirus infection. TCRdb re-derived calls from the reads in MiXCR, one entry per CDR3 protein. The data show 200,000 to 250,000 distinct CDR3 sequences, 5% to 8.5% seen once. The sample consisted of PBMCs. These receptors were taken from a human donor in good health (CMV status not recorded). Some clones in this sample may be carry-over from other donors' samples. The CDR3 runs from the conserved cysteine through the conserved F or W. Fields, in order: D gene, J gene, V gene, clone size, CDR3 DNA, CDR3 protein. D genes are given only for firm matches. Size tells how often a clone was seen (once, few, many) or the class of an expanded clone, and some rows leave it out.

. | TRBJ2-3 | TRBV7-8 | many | TGTGCCAGCAGCTTAGCGCGAGCAGATACGCAGTATTTT | CASSLARADTQYF
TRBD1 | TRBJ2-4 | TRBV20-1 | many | TGCAGTGCTAGTCCTTCCGACAGGGCTAAAAACATTCAGTACTTC | CSASPSDRAKNIQYF
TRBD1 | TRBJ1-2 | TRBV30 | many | TGTGCCTGGAGCGTACCAGGGGGGAGCTACACCTTC | CAWSVPGGSYTF
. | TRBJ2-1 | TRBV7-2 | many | TGTGCCAGCAGCATGACTAGCAATGAGCAGTTCTTC | CASSMTSNEQFF
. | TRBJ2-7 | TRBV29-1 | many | TGCAGCGTTGAAGTGCCACCCTCCTACGAGCAGTACTTC | CSVEVPPSYEQYF
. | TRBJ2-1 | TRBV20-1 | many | TGCAGTGCTAGAGCCGAAGCGTTCAATCGAGGGTCCTACAATGAGCAGTTCTTC | CSARAEAFNRGSYNEQFF
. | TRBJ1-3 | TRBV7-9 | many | TGTGCCAGCAGCCCCGCTTCCGGAAACACCATATATTTT | CASSPASGNTIYF
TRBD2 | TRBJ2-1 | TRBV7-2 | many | TGTGCCAGCAGCCCTCGGACTAGCGGGGCTTCCTACAATGAGCAGTTCTTC | CASSPRTSGASYNEQFF
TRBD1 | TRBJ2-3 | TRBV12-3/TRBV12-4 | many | TGTGCCAGCAGGGGACAGGGGCTAGTCCGGAATACGCAGTATTTT | CASRGQGLVRNTQYF
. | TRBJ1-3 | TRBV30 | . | TGTGCCTGGAGTACCGGGACTTCTTACACCATATATTTT | CAWSTGTSYTIYF
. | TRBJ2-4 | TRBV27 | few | TGTGCCAGCAGTTTGGAAACGTCCCGTAACATTCAGTACTTC | CASSLETSRNIQYF
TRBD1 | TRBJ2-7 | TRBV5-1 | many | TGCGCCAGCAGCTTCAGGACAGGGTCCTACGAGCAGTACTTC | CASSFRTGSYEQYF
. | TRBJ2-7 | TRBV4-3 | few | TGCGCCAGCAGCCAACAGGGGGGTTCCTACGAGCAGTACTTC | CASSQQGGSYEQYF
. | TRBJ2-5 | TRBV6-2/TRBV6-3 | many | TGTGCCAGCAGTTACCAGAGAGAGACCCAGTACTTC | CASSYQRETQYF
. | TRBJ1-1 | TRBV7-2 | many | TGTGCCAGCAGCTTAACCCAAGGGTACACTGAAGCTTTCTTT | CASSLTQGYTEAFF
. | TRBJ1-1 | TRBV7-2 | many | TGTGCCAGCAGCTTAGCTTTGGGGTTAACTGAAGCTTTCTTT | CASSLALGLTEAFF